This TCR beta chain was obtained from a study of blood T cell repertoires in COVID-19. The overall study: The origin of the acute and convalescent COVID-19 samples was the United States, Italy and Spain. T cells, B-cell-depleted T cells, or PBMCs supplied cDNA or gDNA.

Per the study methods: Quantification of nucleated cells was approximated via reference gene primer amplification. Libraries were prepared by immunoSEQ multiplex PCR; TCRdb keeps only in-frame clonotypes and omits some of them. V and J calls and clone size come straight from that table; D and trimming were deduced from the DNA. In the table there are over 150,000 clones, about 80% of which are singletons. This clonotype originated in a man in his 70s with active or convalescent COVID-19. Sequences were obtained from peripheral blood.

The CDR3 DNA reads TGTGCCAGCAGCTTAGCGGGGGCAGGCTCCTACAATGAGCAGTTCTTC. Translating gives CASSLAGAGSYNEQFF. The J gene is TRBJ2-1, the V gene TRBV7-2; possible D gene TRBD1, 6 bases. CDR1 is SGHTA, CDR2 FQGNSA, per germline. Trimming pared 0 bases from V and 0 bases from J, leaving 9 bases between. This CDR3 comprises 16 residues.